The next 17 T cell receptor beta chains were all read from a single sample in a study of tissue T cells after allogeneic stem cell transplantation. Here immunoSEQ multiplex PCR was the method, and the copy in TCRdb shows in-frame clones only, minus some. The profile shows about 20,000 clones, roughly 70% of them singletons. Sequenced sample: spleen. These receptors all stem from a female BALB/c mouse in good health. The MHC haplotype of this mouse line is H2-d.

A note on this clone: Genes and germline are mouse. The read ends 1 residue shy of where the CDR3 ends; the end is completed using the germline J gene. The rearrangement joins TRBV13-1 to TRBJ1-3; 10 bases match TRBD1. CDR3 size: 15 residues. The germline V gene has CDR1 NSHNY and CDR2 SYGAGN. The V segment lost 3 bases and the J segment 4 bases; nucleotides outside the gene matches: 4. The DNA read from the CDR3 is TGTGCCAGCAGTGCCGACAGGGGGCAAGGAAATACGCTCTAT. Its translation is CASSADRGQGNTLY. The full CDR3 protein is CASSADRGQGNTLYF.

This clone was recorded a few times. The gene symbols are mouse symbols. The read ends 1 residue before the CDR3 terminus; that terminus is restored from the germline J gene. The chain carries TRBV4 and TRBJ1-4; D gene unclear. The V and J ends lost 4 bases and 5 bases respectively, with 8 bases between them. Germline V gene sequence: CDR1 LGHDT, CDR2 YNNKQL (reference sequence). CDR3 length: 13 residues. CDR3 amino acids: CASSSRENERLFF. Partial CDR3 DNA: TGTGCCAGCAGCTCCCGGGAAAACGAAAGATTATTT.

This clone has a single count. Each gene name is a mouse one. The CDR3 extends 1 residue past the end of the read, so its final part is completed from the germline J gene. J is TRBJ1-4 and V is TRBV24, with a possible D match to TRBD1 (6 bases). V was clipped by 0 bases and J by 2 bases, with 10 bases between them. The CDR3 sequence is 16 residues long. The germline gives CDR1 KGHTA, CDR2 FRNEEI. CDR3 sequence: CASSLYPGQSNERLFF. The DNA read from the CDR3 is TGTGCCAGCAGTCTGTATCCGGGACAATCCAACGAAAGATTATTT.

For this clone: Genes and germline are mouse. The missing CDR3 end, 1 residue past where the read stops, is filled in from the germline J gene. The chain combines TRBV20 with TRBJ1-2; D remains ambiguous. The CDR3 covers 13 residues. Trimming removed 5 bases at V and 0 bases at J, with 10 bases between. CDR1 and CDR2 from the germline V gene are GFQATS and STVNSAI. CDR3 amino acids: CGAFNHANSDYTF. Partial CDR3 DNA: TGTGGTGCTTTCAATCATGCAAACTCCGACTACACC.

As for this clone: Gene names are mouse gene names. The CDR3 end is not reached by the read, which stops 1 residue before it; the germline J gene fills it in. V and J are TRBV31 and TRBJ1-6, with 7 bases matching TRBD1. TRBJ1-6 falls under the ORF class, with uncertain function. Germline V CDR1 and CDR2: GKSSPN, SITVG. J was trimmed by 7 bases and V by 0 bases; bases with no gene match: 3. The CDR3 is 14 residues long. The chain's CDR3 is CAWSLGTENSPLYF. CDR3 bases read: TGTGCCTGGAGTCTCGGGACAGAGAATTCGCCCCTCTAC.

On this clone itself: Gene names are the mouse ones. The read finishes 1 residue shy of the CDR3 end, and the germline J gene is used to complete it. The chain joins TRBV4 to TRBJ2-5; weak D call: TRBD2 (5 bases). The germline V and J ends were trimmed by 5 bases and 0 bases, with 9 bases remaining between them. Germline-derived CDR1 and CDR2 are LGHDT and YNNKQL (reference sequence). The CDR3 covers 14 residues. CDR3 DNA (partial): TGTGCCAGCAGCCCTGGGAATAACCAAGACACCCAGTAC. Amino acids: CASSPGNNQDTQY. The full CDR3 is CASSPGNNQDTQYF.

Note on this clone: Genes and germline come from the mouse. The sequenced fragment ends 1 residue before the CDR3 boundary, so the rest is inferred from the germline J gene. The chain links TRBV4 to TRBJ2-3; 7 bases map to TRBD1. The CDR3 is 12 residues long. Trimming removed 6 bases from V and 3 bases from J; junction bases left unmatched: 0. Per germline, CDR1 LGHDT and CDR2 YNNKQL (reference sequence). This CDR3 is CASRDRAETLYF. The part of the CDR3 DNA that was read is TGTGCCAGCAGGGACAGGGCAGAAACGCTGTAT.

Concerning this clone: Mouse names are used for the genes. Read coverage stops 1 residue before the CDR3 terminus; the germline J gene supplies the remainder. The rearrangement links TRBV13-1 to TRBJ1-4; unclear D gene. The CDR3 spans 15 residues. The V and J ends lost 1 base and 2 bases respectively, with 9 bases between them. Looked up from germline, CDR1 is NSHNY and CDR2 is SYGAGN. The DNA read from the CDR3 is TGTGCCAGCAGTGATAGGGCCAGATCCAACGAAAGATTATTT. This sequence encodes CASSDRARSNERLF. The full CDR3 protein reads CASSDRARSNERLFF.

Note on this clone: Mouse gene names apply. CDR3 sequence reads: CASGVGLGGETLYF. The CDR3 DNA, read in part, is TGTGCCAGCGGTGTTGGACTGGGGGGTGAAACGCTGTAT. This chain links TRBV13-2 with TRBJ2-3, with TRBD2 matching over 11 bases. The CDR3 end is not reached by the read, which stops 1 residue before it; the germline J gene fills it in. The germline V gene encodes CDR1 NNHNN and CDR2 SYGAGS (reference sequence). Unmatched junction bases numbered 3, after V lost 3 bases and J lost 6 bases. The CDR3 sequence is 14 residues long.

Regarding this clone: Gene names and germline match the mouse. This CDR3 is CASSRQGALAERLFF. Partial CDR3 DNA: TGTGCCAGCAGTCGACAGGGGGCGCTTGCCGAAAGATTATTT. The chain carries TRBV19 and TRBJ1-4; 10 bases align to TRBD1. Sequencing ends 1 residue short of the CDR3 end; the germline J gene provides the rest. Trimming at V came to 4 bases and at J to 7 bases, leaving 7 bases not matched to a gene. This CDR3 is built from 15 residues. Looked up from germline, CDR1 is FNHDT and CDR2 is SITEND (reference sequence). Looking up the rest from reference TRBV19 and TRBJ1-4 gives the full variable domain: GGIITQTPKFLIGQEGQKLTLKCQQNFNHDTMYWYRQDSGKGLRLIYYSITENDLQKGDLSEGYDASREKKSSFSLTVTSAQKNEMAVFLCASSRQGALAERLFFGHGTKLSVL.

As regards this clone: Genes and germline come from the mouse. Read data end 1 residue before the CDR3 end; the end is taken from the germline J gene. This sequence joins TRBV31 and TRBJ2-5, with a weak D call TRBD2 (6 bases). CDR3 length: 14 residues. Germline loops: CDR1 GKSSPN, CDR2 SITVG. The V and J ends lost 0 bases and 3 bases respectively, with 10 bases between them. CDR3 DNA, as far as it was read: TGTGCCTGGAGTCTAGTGCTGGGGCAAGACACCCAGTAC. Its protein product is CAWSLVLGQDTQY. The entire CDR3 is CAWSLVLGQDTQYF.

As concerns this clone: Here the gene names and germline are mouse. The read gets to within 1 residue of the CDR3 end, and the germline J gene fills in the rest. The J gene is TRBJ2-7, the V gene TRBV16, with a tentative D call TRBD1 (6 bases). This CDR3 contains 12 residues. V lost 6 bases to trimming and J lost 0 bases, with 6 bases between them. Germline loops: CDR1 SGHSA, CDR2 FRNQAP. Partial CDR3 DNA: TGTGCAAGCAGGGACAGCTCCTATGAACAGTAC. It encodes CASRDSSYEQY. The complete CDR3 protein is CASRDSSYEQYF. Looking up the rest from reference TRBV16 and TRBJ2-7 gives the full variable domain: NAGVIQTPRHKVTGKGQEATLWCEPISGHSAVFWYRQTIVQGLEFLTYFRNQAPIDDSGMPKERFSAQMPNQSHSTLKIQSTQPQDSAVYLCASRDSSYEQYFGPGTRLTVL.

This clone has a handful of counts. The listed genes are named as in mouse. The CDR3 end is not reached by the read, which stops 1 residue before it; the germline J gene fills it in. The V call is TRBV5, the J call TRBJ2-7; 10 bases are shared with TRBD2. Germline CDR1 reads LGHNA; CDR2 reads YNLKQL (reference sequence). The CDR3 runs to 15 residues. The trim removed 1 base at V and 0 bases at J, leaving 0 bases unmatched. Partial CDR3 DNA: TGTGCCAGCAGCCAAGGACTGGGGGGCTCCTATGAACAGTAC. Amino acids: CASSQGLGGSYEQY. The complete CDR3 protein is CASSQGLGGSYEQYF.

With respect to this clone: Gene names and germline refer to mouse. The CDR3 is cut off 1 residue early in the read; its end comes from the germline J gene. The chain has TRBV19 and TRBJ2-4, with a weak D call TRBD1 (5 bases). The V end lost 3 bases, the J end lost 0 bases, and 8 bases lay between the germline ends. In germline, CDR1 is FNHDT, CDR2 SITEND (reference sequence). The CDR3 has 14 amino acids. Partial CDR3 DNA: TGTGCCAGCAGTACTGGACAAAGTCAAAACACCTTGTAC. Amino acid sequence: CASSTGQSQNTLY. The whole CDR3 protein is CASSTGQSQNTLYF. The full variable domain, completed using reference TRBV19 and TRBJ2-4, is GGIITQTPKFLIGQEGQKLTLKCQQNFNHDTMYWYRQDSGKGLRLIYYSITENDLQKGDLSEGYDASREKKSSFSLTVTSAQKNEMAVFLCASSTGQSQNTLYFGAGTRLSVL.

As for this clone: Here the gene names and germline are mouse. Coverage ceases 1 residue before the CDR3 finishes, and the germline J gene fills in the end. The chain uses TRBV31 and TRBJ2-5; D is perhaps TRBD2 (6 bases). The CDR3 sequence is 12 residues long. V lost 3 bases and J 3 bases, leaving 7 bases between the germline ends. CDR1 GKSSPN and CDR2 SITVG come from the germline V gene. The covered CDR3 bases are TGTGCCTGGAGGTGGGGGCAAGACACCCAGTAC. The encoded protein is CAWRWGQDTQY. Given in full, the CDR3 is CAWRWGQDTQYF.

Concerning this clone: All gene names here are mouse names. The observed sequence ends 1 residue before the CDR3 terminus, with the missing tail filled in from the germline J gene. J is TRBJ2-1 and V is TRBV24; a possible D gene is TRBD2 (5 bases). Per the germline V gene, CDR1 is KGHTA and CDR2 is FRNEEI. The CDR3 consists of 14 residues. Trimming pared 1 base from V and 5 bases from J, leaving 9 bases between. CDR3 DNA, as far as it was read: TGTGCCAGCAGTCTGTCCTGGGCGGATGCTGAGCAGTTC. Its protein is CASSLSWADAEQF. The full CDR3 is CASSLSWADAEQFF.

On this clone itself: Gene names and germline match the mouse. Coverage ceases 1 residue before the CDR3 finishes, and the germline J gene fills in the end. This rearrangement joins TRBV4 to TRBJ1-4; D gene uncertain. Germline V gives CDR1 LGHDT, CDR2 YNNKQL (reference sequence). The CDR3 runs 13 residues. Deletions cut 5 bases from V and 0 bases from J, with 4 bases between. Partial CDR3 DNA: TGTGCCAGCAGCCCATTTTCCAACGAAAGATTATTT. Its protein product is CASSPFSNERLF. The entire CDR3 protein reads CASSPFSNERLFF.